These 12 T cell receptor beta chains were sequenced from one sample in a study of molecular identifiers for immune sequencing clone quantification (dated by TCRdb to 2016 to 2019). Library creation used PCR. TCRdb lists the instrument as Illumina HiSeq 4000. TCRdb took the public reads, trimmed them with fastp at Q25, ran MiXCR for clone calling and kept in-frame beta chains. Identical CDR3 proteins give one entry, which carries the most common genes and DNA. In this sample the table shows just under 65,000 distinct CDR3 sequences, around 19% of which occur a single time. The ten biggest clones cover 1.1% to 1.5% of the sample. Sequences were obtained from naive CD8+ T cells from blood, with Jurkat cell RNA spiked in. The sample's cell subset or site label is to be understood as: FACS-sorted CD8+CD4-CCR7+CD45RA+ naive T cells. The receptors stem from a human donor in good health. Some libraries in this study had Jurkat cell RNA spiked in.

A note on this clonotype: A much larger clonotype is one base distant, so this may be a read error. V gene TRBV9 combines with J gene TRBJ2-1, with no clear D. The CDR3 runs to 18 residues. Germline V gene sequence: CDR1 SGDLS, CDR2 YYNGEE. The V and J ends lost 4 bases and 3 bases respectively, with 23 bases between them. CDR3 in amino acids: CASSIAPDTGIGYNEQFF. CDR3 bases: TGTGCCAGCAGCATAGCTCCCGACACGGGTATCGGCTACAATGAGCAGTTCTTC.

As to this clonotype: One junction end disagrees with the germline gene, perhaps due to a read error. V usage is TRBV27 and J usage is TRBJ1-1, with D unresolved. Germline assignment: CDR1 MNHEY and CDR2 SMNVEV (reference sequence). CDR3 size: 10 residues. Here the CDR3 reads CAGSPRVAFF. CDR3 coding DNA: TGTGCCGGCAGTCCCAGAGTAGCTTTCTTT.

The V gene is TRBV29-1, the J gene TRBJ2-1; 8 nucleotides align to TRBD1. Germline V lookup: CDR1 SQVTM, CDR2 ANQGSEA. V was clipped by 7 bases and J by 10 bases; unmatched bases: 6. This CDR3 is built from 11 residues. The CDR3 bases are TGCAGCGGCACCAACAGGGGGGAGCAGTTCTTC. Translated: CSGTNRGEQFF.

This clonotype was recorded a few times. The J gene is TRBJ2-7, the V gene TRBV2, with 11 bases that match TRBD1. CDR1 SNHLY and CDR2 FYNNEI come from the germline V gene. The V segment lost 5 bases and the J segment 0 bases; nucleotides outside the gene matches: 15. The CDR3 consists of 19 residues. CDR3 in amino acids: CASSSNPGQGDKNSYEQYF. The CDR3 DNA reads TGTGCCAGCAGTTCGAATCCGGGACAGGGGGATAAAAACTCCTACGAGCAGTACTTC.

The table lists this clonotype with many counts. V is TRBV2 and J is TRBJ2-5; 7 bases are shared with TRBD2. V trimming: 7 bases; J trimming: 0 bases; junction bases outside the gene matches: 8. The CDR3 length is 15 residues. Germline V gene lookup returns CDR1 SNHLY and CDR2 FYNNEI. The CDR3 loop is CASMLAAQYQETQYF. The CDR3 DNA reads TGTGCCAGCATGCTAGCGGCTCAGTACCAAGAGACCCAGTACTTC.

This sequence joins TRBV7-3 and TRBJ2-3; no clear D. Germline V lookup: CDR1 SGHTA, CDR2 FQGTGA. This CDR3 has 14 residues. Trimming left V 5 bases short and J 1 base short, with 10 bases between. Written as DNA, the CDR3 is TGTGCCAGCAGCCTCTGGGTTGGCACAGATACGCAGTATTTT. Translated: CASSLWVGTDTQYF.

This clonotype appeared a few times. The CDR3 loop reads CASSRTGWSGSLNNEQFF. The DNA for the CDR3 is TGTGCCAGCAGCCGAACAGGGTGGAGCGGGAGCCTTAACAATGAGCAGTTCTTC. This rearrangement joins TRBV11-2 to TRBJ2-1, with TRBD2 matching 8 bases. CDR3 length: 18 residues. V lost 5 bases and J lost 5; bases outside the gene matches: 17. Germline V gene lookup returns CDR1 SGHAT and CDR2 FQNNGV.

With regard to this clonotype: A much more abundant neighbour one base away suggests this may be a read error. The rearrangement uses TRBV19 and TRBJ2-3; D perhaps matches TRBD1 (5 bases). Germline V CDR1 and CDR2: LNHDA, SQIVND (reference sequence). This CDR3 is built from 16 residues. DNA for the CDR3: TGTGCCAGTAGTACTCTGGAGTTCCCGAAAACAGGTACGCAGTATTTT. It encodes CASSTLEFPKTGTQYF.

This clonotype appeared many times. The chain employs TRBV24-1 and TRBJ2-5; maybe TRBD1 (6 bases). V was cut by 3 bases and J by 5 bases, with 21 bases left in between. CDR1 and CDR2 from the germline V gene are KGHDR and SFDVKD. This CDR3 comprises 17 residues. CDR3 loop: CATSDPGAGLSVETQYF. The CDR3 bases are TGTGCCACCAGTGATCCAGGGGCGGGCCTATCCGTGGAGACCCAGTACTTC.

This clonotype was detected many times. The chain employs TRBV27 and TRBJ1-5; D ambiguous. The V gene lost 5 bases and the J gene lost 3 bases, with 11 bases spanning the gap. This CDR3 region has 14 residues. Germline-derived CDR1 and CDR2 are MNHEY and SMNVEV (reference sequence). The CDR3, as DNA: TGTGCCAGCAGTCAACAAGGCCTCAATCAGCCCCAGCATTTT. This gives the protein CASSQQGLNQPQHF.

The table lists this clonotype with many counts. CDR3 sequence reads: CASSLTGGWFGETQYF. For the CDR3, the DNA is TGTGCCAGCAGCTTGACGGGAGGGTGGTTCGGAGAGACCCAGTACTTC. The chain recombines TRBV5-5 with TRBJ2-5; 8 positions agree with TRBD2. V was pared by 1 base and J by 4 bases, with 9 bases of the junction left unmatched. Germline V gene sequence: CDR1 SGHKS, CDR2 YYEKEE (reference sequence). The length of the CDR3 is 16 residues. Full variable domain (missing parts from reference TRBV5-5 and TRBJ2-5): DAGVTQSPTHLIKTRGQQVTLRCSPISGHKSVSWYQQVLGQGPQFIFQYYEKEERGRGNFPDRFSARQFPNYSSELNVNALLLGDSALYLCASSLTGGWFGETQYFGPGTRLLVL.

This clonotype came up many times. The V call is TRBV6-2 or TRBV6-3, the J call TRBJ2-3; D may be TRBD2 (6 bases). The V and J ends lost 10 bases and 4 bases respectively, with 12 bases between them. The CDR3 extends over 12 amino acids. Per the germline V gene, CDR1 is MNHEY and CDR2 is SVGEGT. CDR3 coding DNA: TGTGCCACCTCGGGAGTATCAGATACGCAGTATTTT. It translates to CATSGVSDTQYF.